This passage covers 2 T cell receptor beta chains from one sample sequenced in a study of cytomegalovirus exposure and HLA in healthy donors. Profiling relied on immunoSEQ multiplex PCR, and the TCRdb table lists in-frame clones only, not all of them. The repertoire includes 120,000 or so clones, roughly 88% of them detected once, and under 5% sits in the top ten. The sample comprised PBMCs. The receptor set was obtained from a young man in good health and CMV-seronegative.

The chain combines TRBV5-6 with TRBJ2-3, with D tentatively TRBD1 (7 bases). CDR3 size: 13 residues. V was shortened by 5 bases and J by 5 bases, with 12 bases between the two germline ends. Germline CDR1 is SGHDT and CDR2 is YYEEEE. In nucleotides, the CDR3 is TGTGCCAGCAGTCAGGGGGGCGGAGATACGCAGTATTTT. It encodes CASSQGGGDTQYF.

The chain uses TRBV7-2 and TRBJ1-5, with TRBD1 matching 9 bases. This CDR3 contains 17 residues. The J segment lost 2 bases and the V segment lost 5 bases, leaving 10 bases of the junction unmatched. Germline loops: CDR1 SGHTA, CDR2 FQGNSA. The chain's CDR3 is CASSPRTGEIGNQPQHF. The CDR3 DNA is TGTGCCAGCAGCCCCCGGACAGGGGAAATTGGCAATCAGCCCCAGCATTTT. The full variable domain, its missing parts supplied by reference TRBV7-2 and TRBJ1-5, is GAGVSQSPSNKVTEKGKDVELRCDPISGHTALYWYRQSLGQGLEFLIYFQGNSAPDKSGLPSDRFSAERTGGSVSTLTIQRTQQEDSAVYLCASSPRTGEIGNQPQHFGDGTRLSIL.